This is a list of T cell receptor beta chains from one sample in a study of technical replicates of blood from several donors. Some clones are missing from TCRdb's copy, which holds only in-frame ones; the method was immunoSEQ multiplex PCR. The sample includes more than 65,000 clones, just under 95% of them seen just once. What was sequenced was T cells isolated from PBMCs. These receptors were obtained from a human donor in good health. Each CDR3 is given with its conserved first and last residue.

V: TRBV13
CDR3: CASSLEHSEQYF

V: TRBV14
CDR3: CASGRGNTEAFF

V: TRBV11-3
CDR3: CASSAETSGSTEQYF

V: TRBV6-5
CDR3: CASSSSSDTQYF

V: TRBV5-8
CDR3: CASRLTVTYEQYF

V: TRBV19
CDR3: CASSARDRAKTYEQYF

V: TRBV19
CDR3: CASKVADRVFF

V: TRBV6-1
CDR3: CASRRDMNTEAFF

V: TRBV27
CDR3: CASSWGQENTEAFF

V: TRBV7-6
CDR3: CASPPGTSTDTQYF

V: TRBV7-2
CDR3: CASSLDRQPQHF

V: TRBV28
CDR3: CASSRQGWDTEAFF

V: TRBV7-6
CDR3: CASSSLAGQSEQYF

V: TRBV4-1
CDR3: CASSPRQVLQPQHF

V: TRBV7-9
CDR3: CASSSSDREWNTIYF

V: TRBV7-3
CDR3: CASRFPRSSYNEQFF

V: TRBV10-3
CDR3: CAISNAGGSGELFF

V: TRBV6-1
CDR3: CASSWGGGYEQYF

V: TRBV7-3
CDR3: CASSSGLAGAEQYF

V: TRBV9
CDR3: CASSVDSPNNEQFF

V: TRBV6-6
CDR3: CASSYPRERDTEAFF

V: TRBV28
CDR3: CASSPIGLAYADTQYF

V: TRBV9
CDR3: CASSVGWGYRGGTEAFF

V: TRBV10-3
CDR3: CAISEGLAEETQYF

V: TRBV18
CDR3: CASSPGTSGNGGELFF

V: TRBV6-4
CDR3: CASRWTSGRETQYF

V: TRBV11-1
CDR3: CASSQGVGYGYTF

V: TRBV7-3
CDR3: CASSPQGLNTEAFF

V: TRBV2
CDR3: CASSETGRSYEQYF